A single T cell receptor beta chain is shown here with its context. The target antigen is unknown. The data stem from a study of response to subunit inactivated influenza vaccine. Regarding the study as a whole: A suggestion made by the authors is that each seasonal influenza vaccination recruits few new T cells.

V was trimmed by 3 bases and J by 3 bases, leaving 9 bases between them. Germline-derived CDR1 and CDR2 are LGHNA and YNFKEQ. This CDR3 is 14 amino acids long. TCRdb processed the RT-PCR reads anew with MiXCR; each CDR3 protein has one entry. The data show over 150,000 distinct CDR3 sequences, about an eighth seen once. V gene TRBV4-2 combines with J gene TRBJ2-1; D remains ambiguous. The clonotype was recovered from a man between 45 and 60 years old who received an inactivated influenza vaccine. Sequencing was performed on CD8+ T cells sorted from PBMCs, taken 4 to 6 days after vaccination. As DNA, the CDR3 is TGTGCCAGCAGCCATGAGGAAAGCTACAATGAGCAGTTCTTC. This encodes CASSHEESYNEQFF.